The rows below give T cell receptor beta chains drawn from one sample of a study of blood T cell repertoires in COVID-19. Sequencing was performed with immunoSEQ multiplex PCR; in TCRdb, only in-frame clones are kept and a portion is missing. The table records 200,000 to 300,000 clones, around 84% of them present only once. Material for sequencing was peripheral blood. The source is a man in his sixties with acute or convalescent COVID-19. The CDR3 runs from the conserved cysteine through the conserved F or W. D genes are given only for firm matches. Expanded clones get a size class; other rows say once, few or many, or leave the size out.

clone size: NA; J gene: TRBJ1-1; V gene: TRBV14; D gene: NA; CDR3 length: 16; CDR3 protein: CASSQPVTVMNTEAFF; CDR3 DNA: TGTGCCAGCAGCCAACCCGTGACAGTCATGAACACTGAAGCTTTCTTT
clone size: NA; J gene: TRBJ1-2; V gene: TRBV14; D gene: NA; CDR3 length: 14; CDR3 protein: CASSQGAGSYHYTF; CDR3 DNA: TGTGCCAGCAGCCAAGGGGCAGGCAGCTATCACTACACCTTC
clone size: NA; J gene: TRBJ2-7; V gene: TRBV5-4; D gene: TRBD2; CDR3 length: 13; CDR3 protein: CASSLEAGGEQYF; CDR3 DNA: TGTGCCAGCAGCTTGGAAGCGGGAGGCGAGCAGTACTTC
clone size: NA; J gene: TRBJ2-5; V gene: TRBV5-6; D gene: TRBD2; CDR3 length: 15; CDR3 protein: CASSLRLAGGETQYF; CDR3 DNA: TGTGCCAGCAGCTTGCGGCTAGCGGGGGGAGAGACCCAGTACTTC
clone size: few; J gene: TRBJ2-5; V gene: TRBV4-2; D gene: TRBD2; CDR3 length: 17; CDR3 protein: CASSQDGASGGAETQYF; CDR3 DNA: TGTGCCAGCAGCCAAGATGGGGCTAGCGGGGGGGCAGAGACCCAGTACTTC
clone size: NA; J gene: TRBJ2-7; V gene: TRBV6-2/TRBV6-3; D gene: NA; CDR3 length: 16; CDR3 protein: CASSWSPGQGLYEQYF; CDR3 DNA: TGTGCCAGCAGTTGGTCCCCGGGACAAGGACTCTACGAGCAGTACTTC
clone size: NA; J gene: TRBJ2-7; V gene: TRBV3-1/TRBV3-2; D gene: NA; CDR3 length: 16; CDR3 protein: CASSQEHTGMRYEQYF; CDR3 DNA: TGTGCCAGCAGCCAAGAACACACAGGGATGCGCTACGAGCAGTACTTC
clone size: NA; J gene: TRBJ2-7; V gene: TRBV28; D gene: TRBD1; CDR3 length: 14; CDR3 protein: CASSPAGGAGEQYF; CDR3 DNA: TGTGCCAGCAGTCCGGCAGGGGGCGCGGGCGAGCAGTACTTC
clone size: NA; J gene: TRBJ1-5; V gene: TRBV30; D gene: TRBD1; CDR3 length: 15; CDR3 protein: CAWSVTGTANQPQHF; CDR3 DNA: TGTGCCTGGAGTGTAACCGGGACAGCAAATCAGCCCCAGCATTTT
clone size: NA; J gene: TRBJ1-2; V gene: TRBV5-1; D gene: TRBD1; CDR3 length: 15; CDR3 protein: CASSPTGTAAYGYTF; CDR3 DNA: TGCGCCAGCAGCCCGACCGGGACAGCGGCCTATGGCTACACCTTC
clone size: NA; J gene: TRBJ2-2; V gene: TRBV5-6; D gene: NA; CDR3 length: 14; CDR3 protein: CASSAGKNTGELFF; CDR3 DNA: TGTGCCAGCAGCGCAGGGAAGAACACCGGGGAGCTGTTTTTT
clone size: NA; J gene: TRBJ2-2; V gene: TRBV7-6; D gene: TRBD2; CDR3 length: 17; CDR3 protein: CASSLALAVTNTGELFF; CDR3 DNA: TGTGCCAGCAGCTTAGCTCTAGCGGTAACGAACACCGGGGAGCTGTTTTTT
clone size: NA; J gene: TRBJ2-1; V gene: TRBV27; D gene: TRBD2; CDR3 length: 17; CDR3 protein: CASSLIGPVVGGSEQFF; CDR3 DNA: TGTGCCAGCAGCCTTATCGGCCCCGTTGTGGGAGGGAGTGAGCAGTTCTTC
clone size: NA; J gene: TRBJ2-1; V gene: TRBV6-1; D gene: NA; CDR3 length: 15; CDR3 protein: CASSERRGSYNEQFF; CDR3 DNA: TGTGCCAGCAGTGAGAGGAGGGGCTCCTACAATGAGCAGTTCTTC
clone size: NA; J gene: TRBJ2-1; V gene: TRBV5-1; D gene: TRBD2; CDR3 length: 16; CDR3 protein: CASSLRLAGGYNEQFF; CDR3 DNA: TGCGCCAGCAGCTTGAGACTAGCGGGGGGCTACAATGAGCAGTTCTTC
clone size: NA; J gene: TRBJ2-7; V gene: TRBV19; D gene: TRBD2; CDR3 length: 16; CDR3 protein: CASSAGLAGGLYEQYF; CDR3 DNA: TGTGCCAGTAGTGCGGGACTAGCGGGGGGACTCTACGAGCAGTACTTC
clone size: NA; J gene: TRBJ2-2; V gene: TRBV19; D gene: TRBD1; CDR3 length: 14; CDR3 protein: CASRDRGDTGELFF; CDR3 DNA: TGTGCCAGTAGAGACAGGGGAGACACCGGGGAGCTGTTTTTT
clone size: NA; J gene: TRBJ2-3; V gene: TRBV28; D gene: NA; CDR3 length: 16; CDR3 protein: CASSLSRDTVTDTQYF; CDR3 DNA: TGTGCCAGCAGTTTAAGCCGGGACACAGTCACAGATACGCAGTATTTT
clone size: NA; J gene: TRBJ1-2; V gene: TRBV11-1; D gene: NA; CDR3 length: 14; CDR3 protein: CASSLSRQHYGYTF; CDR3 DNA: TGTGCCAGCAGCTTATCCAGACAGCACTATGGCTACACCTTC
clone size: NA; J gene: TRBJ1-1; V gene: TRBV5-1; D gene: TRBD1; CDR3 length: 14; CDR3 protein: CASRDRDRGTEAFF; CDR3 DNA: TGCGCCAGCAGGGACCGGGACAGGGGCACTGAAGCTTTCTTT
clone size: few; J gene: TRBJ2-2; V gene: TRBV3-1/TRBV3-2; D gene: TRBD1; CDR3 length: 16; CDR3 protein: CASSQGGQPPRGELFF; CDR3 DNA: TGTGCCAGCAGCCAAGGGGGACAGCCACCGAGGGGGGAGCTGTTTTTT
clone size: NA; J gene: TRBJ2-5; V gene: TRBV5-1; D gene: TRBD2; CDR3 length: 16; CDR3 protein: CASSPRAAGGQETQYF; CDR3 DNA: TGCGCCAGCAGCCCTCGAGCAGCGGGAGGGCAAGAGACCCAGTACTTC
clone size: once; J gene: TRBJ2-7; V gene: TRBV5-6; D gene: TRBD2; CDR3 length: 19; CDR3 protein: CASSLYGSRGGGVSYEQYF; CDR3 DNA: TGTGCCAGCAGCTTGTATGGGTCACGGGGGGGCGGTGTGTCCTACGAGCAGTACTTC
clone size: NA; J gene: TRBJ1-1; V gene: TRBV12-3/TRBV12-4; D gene: NA; CDR3 length: 13; CDR3 protein: CASSPSGDTEAFF; CDR3 DNA: TGTGCCAGCAGTCCCTCCGGGGACACTGAAGCTTTCTTT
clone size: NA; J gene: TRBJ2-7; V gene: TRBV10-3; D gene: TRBD1; CDR3 length: 14; CDR3 protein: CAITGTESSYEQYF; CDR3 DNA: TGTGCCATCACCGGGACAGAGAGCTCCTACGAGCAGTACTTC
clone size: NA; J gene: TRBJ2-7; V gene: TRBV12-3/TRBV12-4; D gene: TRBD2; CDR3 length: 13; CDR3 protein: CASNSGRAYEQYF; CDR3 DNA: TGTGCCAGCAATAGCGGGAGGGCCTACGAGCAGTACTTC
clone size: NA; J gene: TRBJ2-1; V gene: TRBV11-1; D gene: TRBD2; CDR3 length: 15; CDR3 protein: CASSLGTSGMNEQFF; CDR3 DNA: TGTGCCAGCAGCTTAGGGACTAGCGGGATGAATGAGCAGTTCTTC
clone size: once; J gene: TRBJ1-5; V gene: TRBV7-9; D gene: NA; CDR3 length: 15; CDR3 protein: CASSPTGGVGQPQHF; CDR3 DNA: TGTGCCAGCAGCCCGACTGGGGGCGTGGGTCAGCCCCAGCATTTT
clone size: NA; J gene: TRBJ2-3; V gene: TRBV7-9; D gene: NA; CDR3 length: 16; CDR3 protein: CASSPPSGGITDTQYF; CDR3 DNA: TGTGCCAGCAGCCCCCCCAGTGGGGGGATCACAGATACGCAGTATTTT
clone size: NA; J gene: TRBJ1-1; V gene: TRBV29-1; D gene: NA; CDR3 length: 12; CDR3 protein: CSVRPARDEAFF; CDR3 DNA: TGCAGCGTGCGACCGGCTCGGGATGAAGCTTTCTTT